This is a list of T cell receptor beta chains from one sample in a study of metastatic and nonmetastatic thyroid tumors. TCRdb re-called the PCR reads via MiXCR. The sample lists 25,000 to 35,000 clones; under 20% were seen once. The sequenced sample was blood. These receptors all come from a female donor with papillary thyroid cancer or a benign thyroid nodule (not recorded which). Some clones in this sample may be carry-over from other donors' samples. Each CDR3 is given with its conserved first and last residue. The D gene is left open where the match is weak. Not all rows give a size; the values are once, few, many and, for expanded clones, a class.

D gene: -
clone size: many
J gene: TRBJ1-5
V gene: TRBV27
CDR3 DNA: TGTGCCAGCAGTTCCCGGACACCTCAACTCCAATATAGCAATCAGCCCCAGCATTTT
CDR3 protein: CASSSRTPQLQYSNQPQHF

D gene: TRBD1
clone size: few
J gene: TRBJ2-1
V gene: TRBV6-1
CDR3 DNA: TGTGCCAGCAGTAAACCGGGACAGGGGTTAAATGAGCAGTTCTTC
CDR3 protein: CASSKPGQGLNEQFF

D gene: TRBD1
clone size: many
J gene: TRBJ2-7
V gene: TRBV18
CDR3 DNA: TGTGCCAGCTCCCGCCCGACAGGGGACGAGCAGTACTTC
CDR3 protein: CASSRPTGDEQYF

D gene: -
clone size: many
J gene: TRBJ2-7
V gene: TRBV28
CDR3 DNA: TGTGCCAGCAGTTTCTCTCCGAGGGGATTCTACGAGCAGTACTTC
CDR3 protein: CASSFSPRGFYEQYF

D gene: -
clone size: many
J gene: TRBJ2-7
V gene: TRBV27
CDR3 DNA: TGTGCCAGCAGTTTAACGCACAGCTCCTACGAGCAGTACTTC
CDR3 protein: CASSLTHSSYEQYF

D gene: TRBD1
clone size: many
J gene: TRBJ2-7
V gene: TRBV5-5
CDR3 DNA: TGTGCCAGCAGCTTGTTTCCGGGACAGGGCTACGAGCAGTACTTC
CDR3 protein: CASSLFPGQGYEQYF

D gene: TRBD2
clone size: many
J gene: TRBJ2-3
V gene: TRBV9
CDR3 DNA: TGTGCCAGCAGCGTAGGCACGAGCGGGAGAGCAGAAGATACGCAGTATTTT
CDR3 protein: CASSVGTSGRAEDTQYF

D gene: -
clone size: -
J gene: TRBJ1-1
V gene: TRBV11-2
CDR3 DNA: TGTGCCAGCAGCTTAGATCCAGCCCCGAACACTGAAGCTTTCTTT
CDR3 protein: CASSLDPAPNTEAFF

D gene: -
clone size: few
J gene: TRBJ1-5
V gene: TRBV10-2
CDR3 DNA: TGCGCCAGCAGTGCACTCGGAGGGCAGCCCCAGCATTTT
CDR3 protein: CASSALGGQPQHF

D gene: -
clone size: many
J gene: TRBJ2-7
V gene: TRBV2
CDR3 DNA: TGTGCCAGCAGTGCCGTAGGGGACGGAGGGGACGGGCAGTACTTC
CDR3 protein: CASSAVGDGGDGQYF

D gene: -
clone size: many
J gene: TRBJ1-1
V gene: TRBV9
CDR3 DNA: TGTGCCAGCAGCCCGGCGGGGCAGGGCGGTTCCACTGAAGCTTTCTTT
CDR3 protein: CASSPAGQGGSTEAFF

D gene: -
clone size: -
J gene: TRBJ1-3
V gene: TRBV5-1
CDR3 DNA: TGCGCCAGCAGCTTGCTCAAGGGGCAAACTGGAAACGCCATATATTTT
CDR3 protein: CASSLLKGQTGNAIYF

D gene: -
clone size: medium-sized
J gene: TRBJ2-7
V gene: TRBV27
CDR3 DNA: TGTGCCAGCAGTTTATGGGGCGGGGCGGGGGAGCAGTACTTC
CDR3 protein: CASSLWGGAGEQYF

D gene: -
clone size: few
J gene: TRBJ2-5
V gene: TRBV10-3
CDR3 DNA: TGTGCCACGGAAGCGGGCGAGGGGCCGGAGACCCAGTACTTC
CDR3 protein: CATEAGEGPETQYF

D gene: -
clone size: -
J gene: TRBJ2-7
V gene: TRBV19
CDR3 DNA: TGTGCCAGTAGTATATCGACAGGCTCCTACGAGCAGTACTTC
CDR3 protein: CASSISTGSYEQYF

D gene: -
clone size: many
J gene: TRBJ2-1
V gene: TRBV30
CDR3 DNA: TGTGCCTGGAGTTCGACCAACTCCTACAATGAGCAGTTCTTC
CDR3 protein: CAWSSTNSYNEQFF

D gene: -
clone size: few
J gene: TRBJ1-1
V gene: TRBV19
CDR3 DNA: TGTGCCAGTAGTACCCCACAGGGAAAGAACACTGAAGCTTTCTTT
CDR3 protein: CASSTPQGKNTEAFF

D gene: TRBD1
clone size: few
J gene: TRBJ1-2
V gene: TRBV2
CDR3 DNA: TGTGCCAGCAGTGAAGAGTGGGACAGCGGGTATGGCTACACCTTC
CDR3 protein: CASSEEWDSGYGYTF

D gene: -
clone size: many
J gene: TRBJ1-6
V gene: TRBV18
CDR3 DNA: TGTGCCAGCTCACCACTGGTGTCCGGCAATAATTCACCCCTCCACTTT
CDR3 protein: CASSPLVSGNNSPLHF

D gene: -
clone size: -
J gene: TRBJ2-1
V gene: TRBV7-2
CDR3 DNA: TGTGCCAGCAGCCCTCCACCCTACAATGAGCAGTTCTTC
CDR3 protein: CASSPPPYNEQFF

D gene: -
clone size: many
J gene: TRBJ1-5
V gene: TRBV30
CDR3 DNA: TGTGCCTGGACTCTAGGGGGGGGGTCAAATCAGCCCCAGCATTTT
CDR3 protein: CAWTLGGGSNQPQHF

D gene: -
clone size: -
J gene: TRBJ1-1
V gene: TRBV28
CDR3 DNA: TGTGCCGTACAGGTGCGCCCTGAAGCTTTCTTT
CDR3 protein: CAVQVRPEAFF

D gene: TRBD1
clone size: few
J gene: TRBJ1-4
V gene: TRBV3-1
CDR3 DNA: TGTGCCAGCAGCCGTAGGGGGCGGAATGAAAAACTGTTTTTT
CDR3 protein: CASSRRGRNEKLFF

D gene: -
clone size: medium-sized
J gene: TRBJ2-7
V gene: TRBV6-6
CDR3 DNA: TGTGCCAGCAGTTACTCCCAAGGACTTGTCTACGAGCAGTACTTC
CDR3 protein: CASSYSQGLVYEQYF

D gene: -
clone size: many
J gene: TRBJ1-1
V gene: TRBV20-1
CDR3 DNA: TGCAGTGCTGCCCCGTGGGGCAACACTGAAGCTTTCTTT
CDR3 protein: CSAAPWGNTEAFF

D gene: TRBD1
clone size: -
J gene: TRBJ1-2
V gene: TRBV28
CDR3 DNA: TGTGCCAGCAGACCCGACAGGGTTCTCTCCCCCTTTGACTATGGCTACACCTTC
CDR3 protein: CASRPDRVLSPFDYGYTF

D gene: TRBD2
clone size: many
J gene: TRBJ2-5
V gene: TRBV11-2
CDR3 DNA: TGTGCCAGCAGCCCCGGCGGTAGCGGGCAAGAGACCCAGTACTTC
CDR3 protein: CASSPGGSGQETQYF

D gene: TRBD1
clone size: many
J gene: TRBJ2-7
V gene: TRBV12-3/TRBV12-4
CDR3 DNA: TGTGCCAGCAGTTTACAACGACAGGGGCGTTCCTACGAGCAGTACTTC
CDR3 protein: CASSLQRQGRSYEQYF

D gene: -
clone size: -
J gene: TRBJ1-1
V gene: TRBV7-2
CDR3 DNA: TGTGCCAGCAGCTCATCTACAGGGAGGTTTGCTTTCTTT
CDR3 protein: CASSSSTGRFAFF

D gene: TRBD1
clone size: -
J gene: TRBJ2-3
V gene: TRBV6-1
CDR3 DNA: TGTGCCAGCAGTGGGACAGGTGACACAGATACGCAGTATTTT
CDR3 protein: CASSGTGDTDTQYF

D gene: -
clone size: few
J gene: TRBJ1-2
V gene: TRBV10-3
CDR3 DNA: TGTGCCATCAGTGAGGAGGCAGCCTCCTATGGCTACACCTTC
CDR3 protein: CAISEEAASYGYTF

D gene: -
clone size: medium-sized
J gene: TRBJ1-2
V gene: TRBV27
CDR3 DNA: TGTGCCAGCAGCCCCGGGTACGTCTATGGCTACACCTTC
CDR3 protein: CASSPGYVYGYTF

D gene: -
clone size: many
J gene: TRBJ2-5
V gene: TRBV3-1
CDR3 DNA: TGTGCCAGCAGCCTAAGGACAGAAGAGACCCAGTACTTC
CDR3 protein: CASSLRTEETQYF

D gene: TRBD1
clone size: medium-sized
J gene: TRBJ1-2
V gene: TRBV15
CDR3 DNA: TGTGCCACCAGCAGGGACAGGGGGCTGAACTATGGCTACACCTTC
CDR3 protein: CATSRDRGLNYGYTF

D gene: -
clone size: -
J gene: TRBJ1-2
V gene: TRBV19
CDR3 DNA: TGTGATACCCATCTAGAACATCGCTACACCTTC
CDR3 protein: CDTHLEHRYTF

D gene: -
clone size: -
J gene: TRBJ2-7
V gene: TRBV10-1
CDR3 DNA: TGCGCCAGCAGTGAATGGGACGGTACGACCTACGAGCAGTACTTC
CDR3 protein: CASSEWDGTTYEQYF

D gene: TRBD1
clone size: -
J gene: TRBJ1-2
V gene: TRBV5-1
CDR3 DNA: TGCGCCAGCAGTCAGGGGGCCTATGGCTACACCTTC
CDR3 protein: CASSQGAYGYTF

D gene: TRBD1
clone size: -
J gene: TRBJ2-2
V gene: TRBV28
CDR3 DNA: TGTGCCAGCAGCAACAGGGGGCATGGGGAGCTGTTTTTT
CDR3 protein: CASSNRGHGELFF

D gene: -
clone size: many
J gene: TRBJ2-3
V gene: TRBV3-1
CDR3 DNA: TGTGCCAGCGTGGGGACGGGGTCAGATACGCAGTATTTT
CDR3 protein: CASVGTGSDTQYF

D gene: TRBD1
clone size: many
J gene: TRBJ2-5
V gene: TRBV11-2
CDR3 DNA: TGTGCCAGCAGCGCCGGACAGGGAATCCAAGAGACCCAGTACTTC
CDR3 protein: CASSAGQGIQETQYF

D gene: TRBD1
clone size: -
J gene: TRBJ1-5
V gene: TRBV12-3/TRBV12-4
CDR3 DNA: TGTGCCAGCAGTTTAGCCCGGGACAGTTACAGCGTTAGCAATCAGCCCCAGCATTTT
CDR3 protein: CASSLARDSYSVSNQPQHF

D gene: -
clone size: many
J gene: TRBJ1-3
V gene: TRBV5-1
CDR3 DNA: TGCGCCAGCAGGGCGGCCTTCTCTGGAAACACCATATATTTT
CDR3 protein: CASRAAFSGNTIYF

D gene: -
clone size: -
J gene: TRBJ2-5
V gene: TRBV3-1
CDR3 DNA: TGTGCCAACAGCCAAGCAGGTCAAGAGACCCAGTACTTC
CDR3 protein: CANSQAGQETQYF